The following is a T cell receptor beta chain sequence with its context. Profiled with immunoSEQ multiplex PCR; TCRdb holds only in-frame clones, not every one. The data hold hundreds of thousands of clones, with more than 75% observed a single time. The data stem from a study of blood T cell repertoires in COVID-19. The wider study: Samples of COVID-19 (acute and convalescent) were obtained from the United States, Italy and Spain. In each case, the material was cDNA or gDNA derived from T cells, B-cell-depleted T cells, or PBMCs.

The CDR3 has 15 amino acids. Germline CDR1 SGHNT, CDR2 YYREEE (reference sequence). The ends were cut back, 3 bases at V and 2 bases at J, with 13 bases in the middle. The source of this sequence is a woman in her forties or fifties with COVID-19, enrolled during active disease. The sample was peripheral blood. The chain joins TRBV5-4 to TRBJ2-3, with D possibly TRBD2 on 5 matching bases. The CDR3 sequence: CASSSQMDSTDTQYF. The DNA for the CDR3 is TGTGCCAGCAGCTCCCAGATGGACTCCACAGATACGCAGTATTTT.